This entry describes one T cell receptor beta chain. This CDR3 is built from 14 residues. Looked up from germline, CDR1 is SGHTS and CDR2 is YDEGEE. The junction had 6 bases not matched to a gene; V was cut back by 4 bases and J by 5 bases. This sample is part of a study of blood T cell repertoires in COVID-19. The method was immunoSEQ multiplex PCR; TCRdb's version includes in-frame clones alone and lacks a portion of them. The sample lists about 200,000 clones, around nine tenths occurring once. Sequenced input: peripheral blood. The chain employs TRBV5-8 and TRBJ1-5; 7 bases fit TRBD1. The receptor comes from a man between 18 and 29 years old with active or convalescent COVID-19. The CDR3 protein is CASSADRVYQPQHF. The CDR3 nucleotides are TGTGCCAGCAGCGCAGACAGGGTTTATCAGCCCCAGCATTTT.